These 23 T cell receptor beta chains originate from one sample sequenced in a study of T cell repertoires in cytomegalovirus infection. Using its own MiXCR run on the reads, TCRdb lists one record per CDR3 protein. The data show 450,000 to 550,000 distinct CDR3 sequences, 40% to 50% seen once. Which antigens these TCRs recognize remains unknown. The sequenced sample was cultured PBMCs, obtained from culture after CMV antigen stimulation. The source is a human donor in good health (CMV status not recorded). Some clones in this sample may be carry-over from other donors' samples.

This chain uses TRBV2 with TRBJ1-3; 7 bases match TRBD1. This CDR3 comprises 17 residues. Unmatched junction bases numbered 11, after V lost 2 bases and J lost 4 bases. Germline assignment: CDR1 SNHLY and CDR2 FYNNEI. In DNA, the CDR3 is TGTGCCAGCAGTGAAACCCATCCACAGGGGATGGGAAACACCATATATTTT. This codes for CASSETHPQGMGNTIYF.

The chain is built from TRBV9 and TRBJ2-3; D ambiguous. Germline assignment: CDR1 SGDLS and CDR2 YYNGEE. V was shortened by 4 bases and J by 6 bases, with 15 bases between the two germline ends. The CDR3 length is 14 residues. The CDR3 loop is CASSTEPRADTQYF. For the CDR3, the DNA is TGTGCCAGCAGCACGGAGCCAAGGGCGGATACGCAGTATTTT.

Of note for this clonotype: At one end the junction does not follow the germline gene, possibly because of a read error. The chain combines TRBV6-6 with TRBJ2-1, with D possibly being TRBD1 (6 bases). Germline V lookup: CDR1 MNHNY, CDR2 SVGAGI (reference sequence). The CDR3 consists of 14 residues. Here the CDR3 DNA reads TGTGCCAGCAGTTACCCAGAGCCCAACAGGGCCCAGGGATTC. Residues: CASSYPEPNRAQGF.

This sequence joins TRBV12-3 or TRBV12-4 and TRBJ2-1; 9 nucleotides match TRBD1. The ends lost 6 bases at V and 6 bases at J; junction bases unmatched: 12. CDR3 length: 16 residues. The CDR3 DNA is TGTGCCAGCAGCCCCACAGGGGGCGGTGGACGCAATGAGCAGTTCTTC. Amino acid sequence: CASSPTGGGGRNEQFF.

This clonotype has a count of ten or more. The chain carries TRBV7-2 and TRBJ2-7, with D uncertain. Germline-derived CDR1 and CDR2 are SGHTA and FQGNSA. This CDR3 is 12 amino acids long. The V and J ends lost 5 bases and 3 bases respectively, with 8 bases between them. The CDR3: CASSLSLYEQYF. The CDR3, as DNA: TGTGCCAGCAGCCTCAGCCTCTACGAGCAGTACTTC.

This clonotype was seen only a few times. The chain is built from TRBV6-1 and TRBJ2-4; possible D gene TRBD1, 6 bases. The CDR3 runs 18 residues. Germline V gene lookup returns CDR1 MNHNS and CDR2 SASEGT. The V gene lost 2 bases and the J gene lost 0 bases, with 17 bases spanning the gap. For the CDR3, the DNA is TGTGCCAGCAGTGAACGAGCGGACAGAAAATTAGCCAAAAACATTCAGTACTTC. Encoded protein: CASSERADRKLAKNIQYF.

This clonotype occurred many times. The chain is built from TRBV7-2 and TRBJ2-1; D uncertain. The V end lost 3 bases, the J end lost 5 bases, and 11 bases lay between the germline ends. CDR1 is SGHTA and CDR2 is FQGNSA in the germline V gene. This CDR3 spans 14 amino acids. In nucleotides, the CDR3 is TGTGCCAGCAGCTTTCAAGGGTTAGACAATGAGCAGTTCTTC. It codes for CASSFQGLDNEQFF.

This clonotype has just a few counts. CDR3 sequence (DNA): TGTGCCAGCAGCGAGCGGAGCTCCTACAATGAGCAGTTCTTC. It yields the protein CASSERSSYNEQFF. The chain is built from TRBV7-2 and TRBJ2-1; possibly TRBD2 for D (5 bases). This CDR3 has 14 amino acids. In germline, CDR1 is SGHTA, CDR2 FQGNSA. Trimming took off 5 bases at V and 0 bases at J, with 8 bases between the two ends.

This clonotype was seen a single time. The J gene is TRBJ2-6, the V gene TRBV10-3, with D hard to call. Germline CDR1 ENHRY, CDR2 SYGVKD. Trimming pared 7 bases from V and 0 bases from J, leaving 7 bases between. The CDR3 totals 14 residues. The CDR3 reads CAITESSGANVLTF. In nucleotides, the CDR3 is TGTGCCATCACCGAGTCCTCTGGGGCCAACGTCCTGACTTTC.

The table lists this clonotype with a few counts. V and J are TRBV7-2 and TRBJ2-1; D possibly corresponds to TRBD1 (5 bases). This CDR3 region has 16 residues. The germline gives CDR1 SGHTA, CDR2 FQGNSA. Trimming removed 5 bases at V and 2 bases at J, with 16 bases between. CDR3 protein: CASSHRTLIPYNEQFF. For the CDR3, the DNA is TGTGCCAGCAGCCACCGGACACTCATCCCCTACAATGAGCAGTTCTTC.

The genes are TRBV12-3 or TRBV12-4 and TRBJ2-7, with 8 bases identical to TRBD2. The length of the CDR3 is 16 residues. Trimming at V came to 3 bases and at J to 1 base, leaving 8 bases not matched to a gene. The DNA for the CDR3 is TGTGCCAGCAGTTTTTCCCGCGGGAGGCCGTCCTACGAGCAGTACTTC. Translation: CASSFSRGRPSYEQYF.

V is TRBV10-3 and J is TRBJ2-1; no clear D gene. The V end was cut by 6 bases, the J end by 0 bases, with 12 bases between. Germline loops: CDR1 ENHRY, CDR2 SYGVKD. The length of the CDR3 is 15 residues. DNA for the CDR3: TGTGCCATCAGGTCTCCAGAGAGCTCCTACAATGAGCAGTTCTTC. It encodes CAIRSPESSYNEQFF.

This clonotype was picked up a small number of times. This sequence joins TRBV7-2 and TRBJ2-5, with D possibly being TRBD1 (6 bases). The CDR3 runs 16 residues. Trimming removed 0 bases from V and 2 bases from J, with 13 bases in between. Germline lookup yields CDR1 SGHTA and CDR2 FQGNSA. The CDR3 sequence is CASSLARVGAQETQYF. DNA of the CDR3: TGTGCCAGCAGCTTAGCGCGGGTGGGGGCGCAAGAGACCCAGTACTTC.

Only a few counts were recorded for this clonotype. V and J are TRBV11-2 and TRBJ2-1; D might be TRBD2 (6 bases). The germline V and J ends were trimmed by 4 bases and 0 bases, with 10 bases remaining between them. The length of the CDR3 is 15 residues. Germline V gene sequence: CDR1 SGHAT, CDR2 FQNNGV. In DNA, the CDR3 is TGTGCCAGCAGCTCCCTCGGGAGCTCCTACAATGAGCAGTTCTTC. Protein product: CASSSLGSSYNEQFF.

CDR3 sequence: CASSAPDREISYEQYF. The CDR3 DNA reads TGCGCCAGCAGCGCCCCGGACAGGGAGATCTCCTACGAGCAGTACTTC. This chain connects TRBV5-1 to TRBJ2-7; 8 positions match TRBD1. V shed 4 bases and J 0 bases; nucleotides not matched to a gene: 9. Germline V gene data show CDR1 as SGHRS and CDR2 as YFSETQ. The CDR3 is 16 amino acids.

The genes are TRBV18 and TRBJ1-1, with D perhaps TRBD1 (5 bases). Germline-derived CDR1 and CDR2 are KGHSH and LQKENI. The CDR3 sequence is 18 residues long. The V end lost 3 bases, the J end lost 4 bases, and 24 bases lay between the germline ends. CDR3: CASSPPGRGEKGRTEAFF. The CDR3 DNA reads TGTGCCAGCTCACCTCCCGGGAGAGGGGAAAAGGGACGCACTGAAGCTTTCTTT.

The chain recombines TRBV7-9 with TRBJ1-2; unclear D gene. The CDR3 is 13 amino acids. Germline loops: CDR1 SEHNR, CDR2 FQNEAQ (reference sequence). V lost 6 bases and J lost 4, with 12 bases in between. The CDR3 spells CASRAPPLYGYTF. CDR3 DNA: TGTGCCAGCAGGGCCCCACCCCTCTATGGCTACACCTTC. The variable domain in full, with the rest retrieved from reference TRBV7-9 and TRBJ1-2, is DTGVSQNPRHKITKRGQNVTFRCDPISEHNRLYWYRQTLGQGPEFLTYFQNEAQLEKSRLLSDRFSAERPKGSFSTLEIQRTEQGDSAMYLCASRAPPLYGYTFGSGTRLTVV.

The chain links TRBV6-2 or TRBV6-3 to TRBJ1-1, with TRBD1 matching 10 bases. Germline V gene lookup returns CDR1 MNHEY and CDR2 SVGEGT. This CDR3 is 12 amino acids long. V lost 5 bases to trimming and J lost 13 bases; unmatched junction nucleotides: 7. This CDR3 reads CASSRGQGSHFF. CDR3 DNA sequence: TGTGCCAGCAGTCGGGGACAGGGGTCGCATTTCTTT.

This clonotype was recorded at least ten times. V gene TRBV12-3 or TRBV12-4 combines with J gene TRBJ2-5; 11 nucleotides line up with TRBD1. Unmatched junction bases numbered 19, after V lost 7 bases and J lost 3 bases. The CDR3 has 19 residues. Written as DNA, the CDR3 is TGTGCCAGCACCTTGGGACAGGGGGGTATTGCGGGACGAAAAGAGACCCAGTACTTC. Translation: CASTLGQGGIAGRKETQYF.

V is TRBV6-5 and J is TRBJ2-5, with TRBD2 matching 13 bases. With V trimmed by 4 bases and J by 5 bases, 4 bases remained unmatched. CDR1 and CDR2 from the germline V gene are MNHEY and SVGAGI. This CDR3 has 15 residues. In DNA form, the CDR3 reads TGTGCCAGCAGTTCCCCGACTAGCGGGGGGGAGACCCAGTACTTC. Translating gives CASSSPTSGGETQYF.

The CDR3 nucleotides read TGTGCCAGCAGCTCGCGGGATGCTATTAATTCACCCCTCCACTTT. Its protein is CASSSRDAINSPLHF. This chain connects TRBV7-9 to TRBJ1-6; D uncertain. V was clipped by 4 bases and J by 6 bases, with 13 bases between them. CDR1 and CDR2 from the germline V gene are SEHNR and FQNEAQ (reference sequence). The CDR3 runs 15 residues.

This chain's CDR3 is CASSGRGGEKTYGYTF. Written as DNA, the CDR3 is TGTGCCAGCAGCGGTCGGGGGGGCGAGAAGACCTATGGCTACACCTTC. The genes are TRBV5-5 and TRBJ1-2; D is possibly TRBD1 (6 bases). Trimming cost V 4 bases and J 4 bases, with 20 bases left between them. Germline lookup yields CDR1 SGHKS and CDR2 YYEKEE (reference sequence). The CDR3 is 16 amino acids.

A few counts support this clonotype. V and J are TRBV20-1 and TRBJ2-3; the D gene could be TRBD1 or TRBD2 (5 bases each). Trimming took off 5 bases at V and 0 bases at J, with 15 bases between the two ends. Germline CDR1 is DFQATT and CDR2 is SNEGSKA (reference sequence). The CDR3 has 15 residues. CDR3 in amino acids: CSAGEPGRSTDTQYF. In DNA, the CDR3 is TGCAGTGCTGGCGAGCCAGGGAGAAGCACAGATACGCAGTATTTT.